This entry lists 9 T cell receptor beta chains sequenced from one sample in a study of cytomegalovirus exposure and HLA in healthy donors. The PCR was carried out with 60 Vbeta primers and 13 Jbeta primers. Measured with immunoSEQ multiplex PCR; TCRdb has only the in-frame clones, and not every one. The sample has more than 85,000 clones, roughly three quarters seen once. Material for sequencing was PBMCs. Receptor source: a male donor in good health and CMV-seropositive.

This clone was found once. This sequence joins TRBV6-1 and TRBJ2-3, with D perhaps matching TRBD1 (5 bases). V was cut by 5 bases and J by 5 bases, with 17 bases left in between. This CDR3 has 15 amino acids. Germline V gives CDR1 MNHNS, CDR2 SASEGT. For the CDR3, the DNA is TGTGCCAGCAGTCGAGAGATGGGGCAATTAGATACGCAGTATTTT. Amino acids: CASSREMGQLDTQYF.

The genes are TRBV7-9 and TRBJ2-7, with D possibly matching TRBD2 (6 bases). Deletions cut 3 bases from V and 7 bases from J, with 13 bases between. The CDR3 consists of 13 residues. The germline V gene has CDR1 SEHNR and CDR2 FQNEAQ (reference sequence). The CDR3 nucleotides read TGTGCCAGCAGCTTGACGGGGGAGAGGGAGCAGTACTTC. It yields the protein CASSLTGEREQYF. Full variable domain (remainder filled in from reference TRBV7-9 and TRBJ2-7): DTGVSQNPRHKITKRGQNVTFRCDPISEHNRLYWYRQTLGQGPEFLTYFQNEAQLEKSRLLSDRFSAERPKGSFSTLEIQRTEQGDSAMYLCASSLTGEREQYFGPGTRLTVT.

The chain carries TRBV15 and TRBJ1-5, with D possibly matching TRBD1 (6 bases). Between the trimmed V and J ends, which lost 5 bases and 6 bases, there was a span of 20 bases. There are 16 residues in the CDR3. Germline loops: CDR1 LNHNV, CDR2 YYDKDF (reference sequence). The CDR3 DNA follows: TGTGCCACCAGCGGGACCACAGGGCAAGATCGTCAGCCCCAGCATTTT. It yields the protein CATSGTTGQDRQPQHF.

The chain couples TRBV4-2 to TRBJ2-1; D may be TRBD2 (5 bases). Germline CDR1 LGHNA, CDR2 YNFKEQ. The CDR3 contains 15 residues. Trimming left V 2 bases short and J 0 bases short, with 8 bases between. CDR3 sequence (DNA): TGTGCCAGCAGCCAAAGGGAGAGCTCCTACAATGAGCAGTTCTTC. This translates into CASSQRESSYNEQFF.

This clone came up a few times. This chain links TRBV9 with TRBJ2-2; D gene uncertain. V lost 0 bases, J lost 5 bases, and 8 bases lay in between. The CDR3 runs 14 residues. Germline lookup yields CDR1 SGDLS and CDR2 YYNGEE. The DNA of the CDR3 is TGTGCCAGCAGCGTAGAGACTTGGACCGGGGAGCTGTTTTTT. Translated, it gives CASSVETWTGELFF.

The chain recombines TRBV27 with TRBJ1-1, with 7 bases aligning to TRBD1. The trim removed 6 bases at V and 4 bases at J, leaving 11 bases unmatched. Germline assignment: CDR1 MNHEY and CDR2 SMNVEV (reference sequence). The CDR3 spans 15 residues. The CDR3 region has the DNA TGTGCCAGCAGCTTTTCGACAGGGTTGGGCACTGAAGCTTTCTTT. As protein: CASSFSTGLGTEAFF.

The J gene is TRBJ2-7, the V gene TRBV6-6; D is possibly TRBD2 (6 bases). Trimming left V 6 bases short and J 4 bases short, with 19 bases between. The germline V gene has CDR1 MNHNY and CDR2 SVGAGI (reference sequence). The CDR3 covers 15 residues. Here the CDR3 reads CASRSDWRDWYEQYF. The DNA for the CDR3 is TGTGCCAGCAGATCTGACTGGCGGGACTGGTACGAGCAGTACTTC.

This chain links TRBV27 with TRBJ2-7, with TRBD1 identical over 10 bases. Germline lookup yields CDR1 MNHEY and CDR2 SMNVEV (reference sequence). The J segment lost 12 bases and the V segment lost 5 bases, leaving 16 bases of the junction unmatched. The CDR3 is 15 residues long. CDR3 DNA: TGTGCCAGCAGTCCGACCACGGACAGGGGGGGGTGTAGGTACTTC. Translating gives CASSPTTDRGGCRYF.

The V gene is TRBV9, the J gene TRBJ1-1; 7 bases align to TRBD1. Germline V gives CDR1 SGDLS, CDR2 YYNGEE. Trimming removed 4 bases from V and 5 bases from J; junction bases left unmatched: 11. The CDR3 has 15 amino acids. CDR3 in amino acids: CASSPRTGVGTEAFF. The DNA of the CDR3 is TGTGCCAGCAGCCCTCGAACAGGGGTTGGTACTGAAGCTTTCTTT. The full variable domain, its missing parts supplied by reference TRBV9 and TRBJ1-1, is DSGVTQTPKHLITATGQRVTLRCSPRSGDLSVYWYQQSLDQGLQFLIQYYNGEERAKGNILERFSAQQFPDLHSELNLSSLELGDSALYFCASSPRTGVGTEAFFGQGTRLTVV.